This T cell receptor beta chain was sequenced during a study of OX40 agonist ivuxolimab in advanced cancers. Germline CDR1 is SGHVS and CDR2 is FQNEAQ. Trimming at V came to 4 bases and at J to 12 bases, leaving 8 bases not matched to a gene. CDR3 size: 12 residues. Using immunoSEQ multiplex PCR, the repertoire was profiled, and TCRdb retains in-frame clones only, with some absent. This sample has tens of thousands of clones, with approximately 84% found just once. The chain couples TRBV7-8 to TRBJ1-2; 7 bases align to TRBD1. Material: CD4+ or CD8+ T cells sorted from blood, obtained in a trial of the OX40 agonist ivuxolimab. The TCR was taken from an adult with an advanced solid tumor such as melanoma, head and neck, liver or kidney cancer. In DNA, the CDR3 is TGTGCCAGCAGCTCCGGACAGGTGCGCAACACCTTC. Translated: CASSSGQVRNTF.